This TCR beta chain was sequenced in a study of blood T cells in healthy people across ages. Germline lookup yields CDR1 MNHNY and CDR2 SVGAGI (reference sequence). This CDR3 is 12 amino acids long. Trimming at V came to 8 bases and at J to 4 bases, leaving 5 bases not matched to a gene. This clonotype was counted between two and nine times. Combining a sample-barcoded 5' primer with a J-beta primer mix, a second PCR ran for roughly 6 to 11 cycles. TCRdb reprocessed the 5' RACE reads via MiXCR and lists one record per CDR3 protein. The sample holds 550,000 to 750,000 distinct CDR3 sequences, under 25% seen once.

The sequence came from an older man in good health. The sequenced material came from blood. V and J are TRBV6-6 and TRBJ2-7; 7 nucleotides line up with TRBD2. DNA for the CDR3: TGTGCCAGCTGGGGGGGTTTGTACGAGCAGTACTTC. Translating it yields CASWGGLYEQYF.